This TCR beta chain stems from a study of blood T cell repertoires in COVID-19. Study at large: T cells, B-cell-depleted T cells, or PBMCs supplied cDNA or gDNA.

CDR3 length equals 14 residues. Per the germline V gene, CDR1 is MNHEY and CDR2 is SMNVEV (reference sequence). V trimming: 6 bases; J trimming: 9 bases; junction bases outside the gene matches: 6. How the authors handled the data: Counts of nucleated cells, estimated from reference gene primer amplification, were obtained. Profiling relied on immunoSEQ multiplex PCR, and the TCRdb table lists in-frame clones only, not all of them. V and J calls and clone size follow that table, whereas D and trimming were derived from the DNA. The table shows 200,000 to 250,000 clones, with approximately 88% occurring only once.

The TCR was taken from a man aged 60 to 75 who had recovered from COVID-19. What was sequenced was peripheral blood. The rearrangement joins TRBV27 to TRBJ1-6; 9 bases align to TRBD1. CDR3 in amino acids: CASSPGTGISPLHF. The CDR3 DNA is TGTGCCAGCAGCCCCGGGACAGGGATTTCACCCCTCCACTTT.